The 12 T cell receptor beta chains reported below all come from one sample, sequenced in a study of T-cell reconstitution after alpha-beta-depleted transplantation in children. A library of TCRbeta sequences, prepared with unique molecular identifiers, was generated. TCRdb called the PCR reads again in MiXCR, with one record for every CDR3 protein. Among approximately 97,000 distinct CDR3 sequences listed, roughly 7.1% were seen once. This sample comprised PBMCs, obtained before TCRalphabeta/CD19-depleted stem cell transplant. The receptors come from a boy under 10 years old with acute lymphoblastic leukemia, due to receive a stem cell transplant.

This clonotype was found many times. The CDR3 nucleotides are TGCGCCAGCAGCCAAGATATGGGCAATCAGCCCCAGCATTTT. Protein: CASSQDMGNQPQHF. This sequence joins TRBV4-3 and TRBJ1-5; D is ambiguous. V was clipped by 0 bases and J by 2 bases, with 5 bases between them. The CDR3 is 14 amino acids. Per germline, CDR1 LGHNA and CDR2 YSLEER.

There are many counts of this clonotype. The CDR3 DNA follows: TGCGCCAGCAGCGAGAAGGGTTATGGCTACACCTTC. This encodes CASSEKGYGYTF. The V call is TRBV5-1, the J call TRBJ1-2; no clear D gene. The ends were cut back, 4 bases at V and 5 bases at J, with 9 bases in the middle. Germline CDR1 is SGHRS and CDR2 is YFSETQ. The CDR3 runs 12 residues.

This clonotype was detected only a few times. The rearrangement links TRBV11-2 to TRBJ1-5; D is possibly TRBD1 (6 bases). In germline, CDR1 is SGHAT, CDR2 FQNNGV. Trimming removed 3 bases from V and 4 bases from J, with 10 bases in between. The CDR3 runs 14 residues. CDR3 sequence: CASSLGQPNQPQHF. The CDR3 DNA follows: TGTGCCAGCAGCTTGGGACAACCGAATCAGCCCCAGCATTTT.

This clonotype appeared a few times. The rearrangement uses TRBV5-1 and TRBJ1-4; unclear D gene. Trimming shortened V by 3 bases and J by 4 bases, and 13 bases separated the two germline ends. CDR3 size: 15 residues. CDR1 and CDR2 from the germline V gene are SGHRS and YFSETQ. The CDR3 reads CASSSSDGFNEKLFF. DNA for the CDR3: TGCGCCAGCAGCTCCTCGGACGGCTTTAATGAAAAACTGTTTTTT.

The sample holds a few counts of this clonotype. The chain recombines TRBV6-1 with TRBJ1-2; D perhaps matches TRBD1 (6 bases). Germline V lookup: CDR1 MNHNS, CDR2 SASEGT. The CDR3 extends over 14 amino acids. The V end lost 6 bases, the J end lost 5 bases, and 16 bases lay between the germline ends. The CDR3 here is CASRETGQPYGYTF. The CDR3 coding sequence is TGTGCCAGCAGAGAGACCGGACAGCCATATGGCTACACCTTC.

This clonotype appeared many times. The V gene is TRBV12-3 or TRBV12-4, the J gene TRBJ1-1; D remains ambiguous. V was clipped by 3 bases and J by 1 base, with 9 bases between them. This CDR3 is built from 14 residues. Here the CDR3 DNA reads TGTGCCAGCAGTTTGGGTCAGGAGAACACTGAAGCTTTCTTT. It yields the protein CASSLGQENTEAFF.

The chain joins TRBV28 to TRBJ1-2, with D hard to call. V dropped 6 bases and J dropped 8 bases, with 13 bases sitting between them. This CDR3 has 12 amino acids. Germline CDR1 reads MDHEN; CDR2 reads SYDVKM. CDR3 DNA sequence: TGTGCCAGCAGACCGGCTAAAAGGGGCTACACCTTC. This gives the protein CASRPAKRGYTF.

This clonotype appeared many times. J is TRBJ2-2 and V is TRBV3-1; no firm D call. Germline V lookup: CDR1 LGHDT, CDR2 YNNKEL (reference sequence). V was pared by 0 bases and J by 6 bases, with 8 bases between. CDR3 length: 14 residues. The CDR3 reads CASSQDNSAGELFF. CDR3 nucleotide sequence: TGTGCCAGCAGCCAAGATAACAGTGCCGGGGAGCTGTTTTTT.

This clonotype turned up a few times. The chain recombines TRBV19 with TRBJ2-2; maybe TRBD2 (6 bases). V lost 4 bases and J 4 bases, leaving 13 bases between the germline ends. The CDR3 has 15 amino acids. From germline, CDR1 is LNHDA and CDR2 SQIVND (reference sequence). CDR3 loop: CASSNEVGSTGELFF. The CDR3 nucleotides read TGTGCCAGTAGTAACGAAGTCGGGAGCACCGGGGAGCTGTTTTTT.

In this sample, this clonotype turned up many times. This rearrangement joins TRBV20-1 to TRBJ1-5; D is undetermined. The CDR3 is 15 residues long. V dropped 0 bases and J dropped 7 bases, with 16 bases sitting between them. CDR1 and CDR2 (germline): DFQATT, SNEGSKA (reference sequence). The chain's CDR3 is CSARESAAAKQPQHF. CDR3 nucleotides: TGCAGTGCTAGAGAAAGTGCGGCCGCGAAACAGCCCCAGCATTTT.

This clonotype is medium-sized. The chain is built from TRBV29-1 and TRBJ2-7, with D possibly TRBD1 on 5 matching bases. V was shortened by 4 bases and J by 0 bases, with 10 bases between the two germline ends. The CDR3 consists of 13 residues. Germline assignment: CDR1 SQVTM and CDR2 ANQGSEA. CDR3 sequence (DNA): TGCAGCGTTGTGGGGCAGAGCTCCTACGAGCAGTACTTC. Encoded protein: CSVVGQSSYEQYF.

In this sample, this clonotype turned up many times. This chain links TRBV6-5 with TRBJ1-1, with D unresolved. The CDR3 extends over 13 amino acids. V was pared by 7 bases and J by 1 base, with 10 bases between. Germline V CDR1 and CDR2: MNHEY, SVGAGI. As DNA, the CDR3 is TGTGCCAGCACCCTGACTGGGAACACTGAAGCTTTCTTT. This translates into CASTLTGNTEAFF.